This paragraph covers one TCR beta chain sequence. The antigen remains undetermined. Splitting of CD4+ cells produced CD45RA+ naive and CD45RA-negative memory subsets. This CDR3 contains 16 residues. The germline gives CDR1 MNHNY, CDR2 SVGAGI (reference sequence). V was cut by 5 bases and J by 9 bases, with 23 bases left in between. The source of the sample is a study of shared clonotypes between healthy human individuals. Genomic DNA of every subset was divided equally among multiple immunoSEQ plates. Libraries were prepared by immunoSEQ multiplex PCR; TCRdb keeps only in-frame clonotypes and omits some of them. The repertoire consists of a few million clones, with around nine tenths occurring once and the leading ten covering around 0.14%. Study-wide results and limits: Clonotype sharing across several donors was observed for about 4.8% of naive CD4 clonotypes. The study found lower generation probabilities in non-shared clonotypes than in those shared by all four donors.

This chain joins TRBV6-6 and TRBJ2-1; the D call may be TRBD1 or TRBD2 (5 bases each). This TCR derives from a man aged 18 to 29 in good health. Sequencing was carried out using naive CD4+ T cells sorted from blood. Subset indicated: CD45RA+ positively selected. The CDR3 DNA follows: TGTGCCAGCAGTATAACGCAGGGTTTTGTAGCGAGTGAGCAGTTCTTC. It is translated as CASSITQGFVASEQFF.